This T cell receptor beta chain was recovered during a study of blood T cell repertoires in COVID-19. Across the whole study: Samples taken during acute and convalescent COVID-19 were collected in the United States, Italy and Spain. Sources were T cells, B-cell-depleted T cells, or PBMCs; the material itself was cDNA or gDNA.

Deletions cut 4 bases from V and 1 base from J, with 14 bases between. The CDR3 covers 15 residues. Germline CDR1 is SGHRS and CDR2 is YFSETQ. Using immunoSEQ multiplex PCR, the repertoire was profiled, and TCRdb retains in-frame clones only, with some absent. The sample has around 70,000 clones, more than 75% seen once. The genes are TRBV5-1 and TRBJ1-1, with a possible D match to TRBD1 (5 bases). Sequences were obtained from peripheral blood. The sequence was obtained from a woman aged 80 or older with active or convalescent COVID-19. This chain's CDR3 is CASSTLQGGNTEAFF. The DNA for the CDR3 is TGCGCCAGCAGCACTCTCCAGGGAGGGAACACTGAAGCTTTCTTT.